This record looks at one TCR beta chain sequence and its context. CDR1 MNHEY and CDR2 SVGAGI come from the germline V gene. V was trimmed by 4 bases and J by 1 base, leaving 5 bases between them. This CDR3 region has 13 residues. The data stem from a study of OX40 agonist ivuxolimab in advanced cancers. The method was immunoSEQ multiplex PCR; TCRdb's version includes in-frame clones alone and lacks a portion of them. The repertoire has roughly 15,000 clones, approximately 83% of them found once; the top ten carry roughly 12%. The chain uses TRBV6-5 and TRBJ2-1; D not certain. This receptor was identified in an adult with an advanced solid tumor such as melanoma, head and neck, liver or kidney cancer. This specimen was CD4+ or CD8+ T cells sorted from blood, taken in a trial of the OX40 agonist ivuxolimab. The CDR3 region is CASSSHSYNEQFF. The CDR3 nucleotides are TGTGCCAGCAGTTCCCATTCCTACAATGAGCAGTTCTTC.